This T cell receptor beta chain was profiled in a study of T cell changes during pregnancy in multiple sclerosis. J gave up 4 bases and V 2 bases, and 8 bases lay outside the gene matches. CDR1 is SGHAT and CDR2 is FQNNGV in the germline V gene. The CDR3 totals 15 residues. The assay was immunoSEQ multiplex PCR, and TCRdb's table has in-frame clones only and misses some. Among some 80,000 clones, 92% were seen once, and the ten largest hold 2.6%. The chain joins TRBV11-2 to TRBJ2-7; 7 positions agree with TRBD1. The source material was peripheral blood, sampled before pregnancy. This sequence originates from a female donor with multiple sclerosis, enrolled in a pregnancy study. In DNA form, the CDR3 reads TGTGCCAGCAGCTTAAAGCCGGGACAGCAATACGAGCAGTACTTC. It is translated as CASSLKPGQQYEQYF.